Given below is one T cell receptor beta chain in context. The CDR3 covers 14 residues. Germline CDR1 SGHRS, CDR2 YFSETQ. Losses at the gene ends were 5 bases for V and 5 bases for J; bases not matched to a gene: 3. Assay used: immunoSEQ multiplex PCR; TCRdb lists only in-frame clones, some missing. The table includes 20,000 to 30,000 clones, 84% detected once. This entry comes from a study of PD-1 blockade in classical Hodgkin lymphoma. Documented time point: cycle 4 day 1 (C4D1), after more than five weeks of nivolumab. No patient escaped relapse after autologous stem cell transplantation, and brentuximab vedotin exposure varied.

This specimen was peripheral blood mononuclear cells (PBMCs), taken before the fourth cycle of nivolumab. This chain uses TRBV5-1 with TRBJ2-7; the match to TRBD2 covers 14 bases. The clonotype originates from a human donor with classical Hodgkin lymphoma. The CDR3 DNA sequence: TGCGCCAGCAGGACTAGCGGGGGGGCAAACGAGCAGTACTTC. Encoded protein: CASRTSGGANEQYF.